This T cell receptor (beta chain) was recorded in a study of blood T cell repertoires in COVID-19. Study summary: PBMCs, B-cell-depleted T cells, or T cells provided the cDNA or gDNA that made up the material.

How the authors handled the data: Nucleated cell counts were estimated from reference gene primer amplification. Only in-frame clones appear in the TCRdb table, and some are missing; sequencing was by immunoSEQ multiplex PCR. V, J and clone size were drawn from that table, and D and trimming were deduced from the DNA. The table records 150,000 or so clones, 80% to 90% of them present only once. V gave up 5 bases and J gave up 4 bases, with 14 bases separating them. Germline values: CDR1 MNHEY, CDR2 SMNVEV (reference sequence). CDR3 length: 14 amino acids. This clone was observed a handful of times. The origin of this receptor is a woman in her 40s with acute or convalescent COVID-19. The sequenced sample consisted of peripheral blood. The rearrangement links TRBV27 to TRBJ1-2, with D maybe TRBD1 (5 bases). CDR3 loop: CASSPQHQGYGYTF. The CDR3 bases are TGTGCCAGCAGTCCCCAACATCAGGGCTATGGCTACACCTTC.